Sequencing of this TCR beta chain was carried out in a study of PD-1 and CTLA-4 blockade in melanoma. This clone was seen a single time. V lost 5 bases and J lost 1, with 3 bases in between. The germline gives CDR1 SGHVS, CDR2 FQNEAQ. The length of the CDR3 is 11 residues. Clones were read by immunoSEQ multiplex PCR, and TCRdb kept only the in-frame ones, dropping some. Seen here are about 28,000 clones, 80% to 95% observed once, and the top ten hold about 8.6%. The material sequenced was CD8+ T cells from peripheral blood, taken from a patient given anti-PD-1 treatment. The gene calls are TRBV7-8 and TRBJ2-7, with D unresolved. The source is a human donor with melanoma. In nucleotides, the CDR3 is TGTGCCAGCAGCCGATCCTACGAGCAGTACTTC. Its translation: CASSRSYEQYF.